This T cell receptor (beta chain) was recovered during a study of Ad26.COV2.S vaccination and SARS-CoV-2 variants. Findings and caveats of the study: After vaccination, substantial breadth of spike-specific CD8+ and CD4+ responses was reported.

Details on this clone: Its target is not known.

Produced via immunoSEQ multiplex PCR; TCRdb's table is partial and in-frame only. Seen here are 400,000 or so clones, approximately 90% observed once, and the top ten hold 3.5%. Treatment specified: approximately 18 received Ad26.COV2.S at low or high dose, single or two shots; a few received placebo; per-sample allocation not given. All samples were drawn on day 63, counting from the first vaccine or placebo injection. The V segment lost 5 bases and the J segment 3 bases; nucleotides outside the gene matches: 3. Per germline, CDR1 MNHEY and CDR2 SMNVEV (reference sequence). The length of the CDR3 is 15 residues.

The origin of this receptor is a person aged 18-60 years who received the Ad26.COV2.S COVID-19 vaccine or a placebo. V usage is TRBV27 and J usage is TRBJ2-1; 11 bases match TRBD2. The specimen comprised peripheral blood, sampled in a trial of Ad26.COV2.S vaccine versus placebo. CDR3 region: CASSLAGGLYNEQFF. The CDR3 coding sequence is TGTGCCAGCAGTCTAGCGGGGGGCCTCTACAATGAGCAGTTCTTC.